This T cell receptor (beta chain) was sequenced for a study of T cell responses to AZD1222 COVID-19 vaccine. Regarding this clone: The antigen remains unidentified.

Libraries were prepared by immunoSEQ multiplex PCR; TCRdb keeps only in-frame clonotypes and omits some of them. This table has 55,000 to 80,000 clones, nearly 90% appearing once. Whole-study findings and limits: Donor demographics were predominantly white British with a female majority; clonal diversity may be underestimated. Reportedly, nearly half the spike-specific TCRs target unmutated variant regions.

The ends were cut back, 1 base at V and 0 bases at J, with 19 bases in the middle. The CDR3 extends over 18 amino acids. Germline V gene data show CDR1 as LGHNT and CDR2 as FRNRAP. This receptor was taken from an adult who received the AZD1222 COVID-19 vaccine. The chain recombines TRBV12-5 with TRBJ2-7; D is perhaps TRBD2 (5 bases). The specimen comprised peripheral blood, sampled 28 days after the second AZD1222 dose. The CDR3 reads CASGLARGSAMSSYEQYF. The CDR3 DNA sequence: TGTGCTAGTGGTTTGGCCAGAGGGTCAGCTATGAGCTCCTACGAGCAGTACTTC.